This paragraph covers one TCR beta chain sequence. Its cognate antigen is unknown. This sample was taken from a study of radiation and T cells in renal cell carcinoma. Time point here: blood 4 weeks post-SBRT, at nephrectomy. Regarding treatment: 15 Gy SBRT to primary tumor, nephrectomy 4 weeks later. Clear cell pathology was present in this patient's renal cell carcinoma. Some clones are missing from TCRdb's copy, which holds only in-frame ones; the method was immunoSEQ multiplex PCR. The table shows 60,000 to 75,000 clones, with over 60% occurring only once. Whole-study findings and limits: Top tumor clonotypes rose in blood 2 weeks post-radiation, then contracted.

Per the germline V gene, CDR1 is SEHNR and CDR2 is FQNEAQ (reference sequence). CDR3 size: 15 residues. The J segment lost 6 bases and the V segment lost 5 bases, leaving 7 bases of the junction unmatched. This specimen was blood, taken from a patient whose treatment included radiotherapy and nephrectomy. The receptor comes from a man aged 55-75 years with renal cell carcinoma. The chain uses TRBV7-9 and TRBJ2-1, with 10 bases aligning to TRBD1. CDR3 amino acids: CASSAGQGITNEQFF. The CDR3 DNA sequence: TGTGCCAGCAGCGCGGGACAGGGGATTACCAATGAGCAGTTCTTC.